This T cell receptor beta chain was sequenced in a study of post-analysis software for immune sequencing data. General study findings and limits: A handful of TRBV segments, including TRBV5-6, TRBV5-1 and TRBV20-1, were more frequent in patients than controls.

Worth noting for this clonotype: Its matching antigen is unknown.

This CDR3 region has 17 residues. Deletions cut 4 bases from V and 3 bases from J, with 20 bases between. In germline, CDR1 is SGHTA, CDR2 FQGTGA. Built from TCR beta cDNA, the libraries had unique molecular identifiers in them. TCRdb analysed the PCR reads with MiXCR anew, one entry per CDR3 protein. The sample lists about 770,000 distinct CDR3 sequences, around 45% occurring once. The sequenced material came from blood. This sequence was found in a girl under 18 with multiple sclerosis. The chain recombines TRBV7-3 with TRBJ2-3; tentative D call: TRBD1 (6 bases). In DNA form, the CDR3 reads TGTGCCAGCAGCTCACCGACAGGTGGATTGGTGACAGATACGCAGTATTTT. Translating it yields CASSSPTGGLVTDTQYF.